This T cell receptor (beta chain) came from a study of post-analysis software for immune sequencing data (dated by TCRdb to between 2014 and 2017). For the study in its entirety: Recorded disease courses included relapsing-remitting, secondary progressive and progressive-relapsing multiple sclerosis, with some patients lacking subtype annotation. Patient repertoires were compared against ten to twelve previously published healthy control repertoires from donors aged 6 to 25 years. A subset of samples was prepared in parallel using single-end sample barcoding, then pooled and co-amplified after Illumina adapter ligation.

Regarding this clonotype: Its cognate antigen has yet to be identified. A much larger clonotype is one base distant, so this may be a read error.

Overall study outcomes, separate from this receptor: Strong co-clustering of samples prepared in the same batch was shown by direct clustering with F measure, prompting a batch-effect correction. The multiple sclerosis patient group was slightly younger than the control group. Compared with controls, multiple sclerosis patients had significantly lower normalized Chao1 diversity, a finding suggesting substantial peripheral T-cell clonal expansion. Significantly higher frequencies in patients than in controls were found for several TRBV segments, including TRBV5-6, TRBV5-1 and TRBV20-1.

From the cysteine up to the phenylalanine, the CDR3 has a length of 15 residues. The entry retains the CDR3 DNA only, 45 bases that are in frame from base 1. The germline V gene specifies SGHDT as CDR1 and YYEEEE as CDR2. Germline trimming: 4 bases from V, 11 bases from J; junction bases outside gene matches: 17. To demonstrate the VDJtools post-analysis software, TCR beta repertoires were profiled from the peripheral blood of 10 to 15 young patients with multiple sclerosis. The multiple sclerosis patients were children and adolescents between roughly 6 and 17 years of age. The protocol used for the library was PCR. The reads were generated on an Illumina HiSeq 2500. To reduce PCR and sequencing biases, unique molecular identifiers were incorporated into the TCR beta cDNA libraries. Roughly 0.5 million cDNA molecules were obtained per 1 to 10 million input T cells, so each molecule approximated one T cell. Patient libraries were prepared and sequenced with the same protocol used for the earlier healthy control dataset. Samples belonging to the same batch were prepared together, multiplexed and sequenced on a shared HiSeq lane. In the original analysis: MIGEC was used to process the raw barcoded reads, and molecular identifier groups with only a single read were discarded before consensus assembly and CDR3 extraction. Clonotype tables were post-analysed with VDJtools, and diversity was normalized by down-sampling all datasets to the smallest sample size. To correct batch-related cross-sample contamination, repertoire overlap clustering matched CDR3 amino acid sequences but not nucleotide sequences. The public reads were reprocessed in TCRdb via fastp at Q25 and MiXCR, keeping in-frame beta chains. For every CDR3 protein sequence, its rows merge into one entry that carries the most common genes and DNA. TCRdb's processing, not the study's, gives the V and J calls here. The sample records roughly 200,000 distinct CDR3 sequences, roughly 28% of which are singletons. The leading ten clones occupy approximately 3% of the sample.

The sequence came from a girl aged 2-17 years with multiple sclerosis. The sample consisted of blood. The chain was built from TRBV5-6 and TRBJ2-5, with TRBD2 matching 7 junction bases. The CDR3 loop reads CASSRVAGTYNEQYF. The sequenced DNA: TGTGCCAGCAGCAGAGTAGCGGGTACCTACAATGAGCAGTACTTC. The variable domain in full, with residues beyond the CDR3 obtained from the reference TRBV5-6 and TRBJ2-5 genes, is DAGVTQSPTHLIKTRGQQVTLRCSPKSGHDTVSWYQQALGQGPQFIFQYYEEEERQRGNFPDRFSGHQFPNYSSELNVNALLLGDSALYLCASSRVAGTYNEQYFGPGTRLLVL.